This T cell receptor beta chain emerged from a study of T cell responses to AZD1222 COVID-19 vaccine. Study outcomes and limitations: Among the donors, most were white British and more were female, and clonal diversity was possibly underestimated. Within unmutated variant regions lay the reported targets of nearly half of spike-specific TCRs. AZD1222 recipients seropositive at baseline numbered only six or seven. Spike-wide vaccine-associated CD4 TCRs dominated at 160-218 and 743-854.

There are 16 residues in the CDR3. The V and J ends lost 0 bases and 3 bases, in that order; junction bases with no gene match: 6. CDR1 MNHEY and CDR2 SVGEGT come from the germline V gene. Libraries were prepared by immunoSEQ multiplex PCR; TCRdb keeps only in-frame clonotypes and omits some of them. The sample has approximately 100,000 clones; about 90% are singletons. With regard to this clone: Its target is unknown.

Here the sequenced sample was peripheral blood, taken on day 0 of AZD1222 vaccination. This clonotype was sampled from an adult in good health. V gene TRBV6-2 or TRBV6-3 combines with J gene TRBJ2-5, with 8 bases fitting TRBD2. CDR3 sequence (DNA): TGTGCCAGCAGTTACTCGAAACGGGAGGGTAAAGAGACCCAGTACTTC. It specifies CASSYSKREGKETQYF.